This T cell receptor (beta chain) is from a study of regulatory T cells in long-lasting Graves disease. V was clipped by 4 bases and J by 7 bases, with 25 bases between them. CDR1 and CDR2 from the germline V gene are MNHEY and SVGAGI. This CDR3 comprises 17 residues. The TCR beta library used iRepertoire HTBI primers with Arm-PCR amplification of CDR3. TCRdb called the multiplex PCR reads again in MiXCR, with one record for every CDR3 protein. The table has some 440,000 distinct CDR3 sequences, less than 25% seen once. The sample holds many counts of this clonotype. Described time point: persistent/refractory GD, antithyroid drugs over 5 years with positive TRAb. After RNA was extracted from PBMCs, the TCR library was made from it.

This TCR was recovered from a female donor with Graves disease. The sample consisted of peripheral blood mononuclear cells (PBMCs), taken when the disease was refractory, from a patient treated with antithyroid drugs. This chain connects TRBV6-5 to TRBJ2-5; the D is unclear. CDR3 coding DNA: TGTGCCAGCAGTTCCCAACCGCTCGTGGCGGCTGTTCGGACCCAGTACTTC. Its protein is CASSSQPLVAAVRTQYF.